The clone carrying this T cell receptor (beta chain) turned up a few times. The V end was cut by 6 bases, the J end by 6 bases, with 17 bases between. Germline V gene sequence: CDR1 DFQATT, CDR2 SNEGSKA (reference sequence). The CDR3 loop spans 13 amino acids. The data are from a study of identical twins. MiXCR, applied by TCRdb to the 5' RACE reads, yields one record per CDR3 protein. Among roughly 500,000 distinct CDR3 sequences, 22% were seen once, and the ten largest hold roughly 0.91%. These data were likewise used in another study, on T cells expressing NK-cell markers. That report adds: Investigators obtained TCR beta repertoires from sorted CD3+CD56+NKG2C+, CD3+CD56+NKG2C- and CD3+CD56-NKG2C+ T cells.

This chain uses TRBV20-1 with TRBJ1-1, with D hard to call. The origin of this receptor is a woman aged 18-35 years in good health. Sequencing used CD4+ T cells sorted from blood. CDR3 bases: TGCAGTGCCGGGAATTTCGGGCAGGCTGAAGCTTTCTTT. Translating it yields CSAGNFGQAEAFF.